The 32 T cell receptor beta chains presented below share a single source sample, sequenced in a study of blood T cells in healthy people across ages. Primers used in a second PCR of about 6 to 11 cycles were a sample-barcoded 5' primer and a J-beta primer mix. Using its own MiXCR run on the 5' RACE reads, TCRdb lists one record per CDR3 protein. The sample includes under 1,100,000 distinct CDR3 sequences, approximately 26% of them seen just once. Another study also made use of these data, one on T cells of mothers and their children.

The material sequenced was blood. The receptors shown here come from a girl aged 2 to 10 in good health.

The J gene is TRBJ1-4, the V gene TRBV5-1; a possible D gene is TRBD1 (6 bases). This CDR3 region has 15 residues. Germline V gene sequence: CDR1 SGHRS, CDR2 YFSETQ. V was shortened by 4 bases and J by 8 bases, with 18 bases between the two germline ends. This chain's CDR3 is CASSRRRDTGEKLFF. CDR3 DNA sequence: TGCGCCAGCAGCCGTCGCCGGGACACGGGCGAAAAACTGTTTTTT. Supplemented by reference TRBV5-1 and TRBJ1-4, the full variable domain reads KAGVTQTPRYLIKTRGQQVTLSCSPISGHRSVSWYQQTPGQGLQFLFEYFSETQRNKGNFPGRFSGRQFSNSRSEMNVSTLELGDSALYLCASSRRRDTGEKLFFGSGTQLSVL.

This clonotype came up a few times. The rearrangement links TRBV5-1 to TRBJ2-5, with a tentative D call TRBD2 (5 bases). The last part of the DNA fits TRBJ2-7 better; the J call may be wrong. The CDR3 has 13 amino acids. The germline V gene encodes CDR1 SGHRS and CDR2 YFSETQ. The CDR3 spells CASSFDSGYEQYF. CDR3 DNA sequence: TGCGCCAGCAGCTTTGATTCGGGGTACGAGCAGTACTTC.

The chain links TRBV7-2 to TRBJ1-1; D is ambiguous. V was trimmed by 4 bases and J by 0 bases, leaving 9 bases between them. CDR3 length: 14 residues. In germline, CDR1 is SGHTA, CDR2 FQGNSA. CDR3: CASSYDTMNTEAFF. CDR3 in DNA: TGTGCCAGCAGCTACGACACAATGAACACTGAAGCTTTCTTT.

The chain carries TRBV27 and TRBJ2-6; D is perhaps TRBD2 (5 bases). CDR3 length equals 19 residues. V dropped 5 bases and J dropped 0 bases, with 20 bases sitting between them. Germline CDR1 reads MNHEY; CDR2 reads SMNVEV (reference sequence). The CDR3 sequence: CASSPRADPISSGANVLTF. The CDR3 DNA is TGTGCCAGCAGTCCGAGAGCGGATCCTATAAGCTCTGGGGCCAACGTCCTGACTTTC.

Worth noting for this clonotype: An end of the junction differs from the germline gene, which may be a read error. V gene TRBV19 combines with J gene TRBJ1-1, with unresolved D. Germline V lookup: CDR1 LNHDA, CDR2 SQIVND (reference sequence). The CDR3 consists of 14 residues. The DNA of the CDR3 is TGTGCCAGTAGTCGCCTCGGCCGACTCACTGAGGCTTTCTTT. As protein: CASSRLGRLTEAFF. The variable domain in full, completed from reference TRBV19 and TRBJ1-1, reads DGGITQSPKYLFRKEGQNVTLSCEQNLNHDAMYWYRQDPGQGLRLIYYSQIVNDFQKGDIAEGYSVSREKKESFPLTVTSAQKNPTAFYLCASSRLGRLTEAFFGQGTRLTVV.

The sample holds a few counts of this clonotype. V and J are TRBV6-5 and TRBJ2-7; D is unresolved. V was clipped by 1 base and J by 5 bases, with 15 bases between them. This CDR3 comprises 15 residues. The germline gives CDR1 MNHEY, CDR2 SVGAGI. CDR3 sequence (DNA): TGTGCCAGCAGTTACTACCCACAAAGGAAGGACGAGCAGTACTTC. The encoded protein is CASSYYPQRKDEQYF.

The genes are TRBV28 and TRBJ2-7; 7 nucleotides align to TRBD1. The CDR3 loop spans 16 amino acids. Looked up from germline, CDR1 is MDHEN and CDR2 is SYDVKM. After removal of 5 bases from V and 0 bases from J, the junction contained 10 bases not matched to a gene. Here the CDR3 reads CASSESRDSSSYEQYF. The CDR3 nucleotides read TGTGCCAGCAGTGAGAGCCGGGACAGTTCCTCCTACGAGCAGTACTTC.

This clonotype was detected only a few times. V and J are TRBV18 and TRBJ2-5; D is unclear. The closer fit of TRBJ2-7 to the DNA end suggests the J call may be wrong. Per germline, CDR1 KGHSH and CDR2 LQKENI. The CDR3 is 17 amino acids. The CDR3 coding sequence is TGTGCCAGCTCACCACGGACCAATACAGTCAGTTCCTACGAGCAGTACTTC. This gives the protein CASSPRTNTVSSYEQYF.

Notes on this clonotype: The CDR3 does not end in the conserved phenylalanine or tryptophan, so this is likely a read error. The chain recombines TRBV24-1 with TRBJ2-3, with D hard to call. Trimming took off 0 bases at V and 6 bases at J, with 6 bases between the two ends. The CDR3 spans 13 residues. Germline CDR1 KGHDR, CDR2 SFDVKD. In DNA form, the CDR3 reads TGTGCCACCAGTGATTTGCTAGGGGATACGCAGTATATT. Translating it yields CATSDLLGDTQYI.

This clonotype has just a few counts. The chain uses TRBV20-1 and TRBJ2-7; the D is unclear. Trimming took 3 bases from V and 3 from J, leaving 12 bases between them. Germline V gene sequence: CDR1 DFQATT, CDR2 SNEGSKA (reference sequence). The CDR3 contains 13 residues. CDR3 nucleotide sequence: TGCAGTGCTAGGACGACTGTGGACTACGAGCAGTACTTC. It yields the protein CSARTTVDYEQYF.

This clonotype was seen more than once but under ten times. CDR3 DNA: TGCGCCAGCAGTGATCTTCATTGGGCCTTCTTT. Amino acid sequence: CASSDLHWAFF. The genes are TRBV10-2 and TRBJ1-1; no reliable D call. Germline lookup yields CDR1 WSHSY and CDR2 SAAADI. This CDR3 spans 11 amino acids. The V end lost 3 bases, the J end lost 14 bases, and 13 bases lay between the germline ends.

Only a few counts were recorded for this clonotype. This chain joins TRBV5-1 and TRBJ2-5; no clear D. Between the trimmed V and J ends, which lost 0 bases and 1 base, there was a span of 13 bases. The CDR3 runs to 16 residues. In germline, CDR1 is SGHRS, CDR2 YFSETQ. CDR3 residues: CASSLAVGAGQETQYF. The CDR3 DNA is TGCGCCAGCAGCTTGGCCGTCGGCGCAGGCCAAGAGACCCAGTACTTC.

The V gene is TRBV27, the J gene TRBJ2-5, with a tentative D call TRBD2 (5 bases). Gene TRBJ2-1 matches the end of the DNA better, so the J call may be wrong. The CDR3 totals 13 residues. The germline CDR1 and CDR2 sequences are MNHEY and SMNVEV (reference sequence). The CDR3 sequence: CASSQLGIQEQFF. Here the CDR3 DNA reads TGTGCCAGCAGTCAACTAGGGATACAGGAGCAGTTCTTC.

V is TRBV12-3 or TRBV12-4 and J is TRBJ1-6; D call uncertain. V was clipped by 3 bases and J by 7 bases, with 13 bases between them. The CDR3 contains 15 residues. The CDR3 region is CASSFHQIGNSPLHF. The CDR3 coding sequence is TGTGCCAGCAGTTTCCACCAGATCGGGAATTCACCCCTCCACTTT.

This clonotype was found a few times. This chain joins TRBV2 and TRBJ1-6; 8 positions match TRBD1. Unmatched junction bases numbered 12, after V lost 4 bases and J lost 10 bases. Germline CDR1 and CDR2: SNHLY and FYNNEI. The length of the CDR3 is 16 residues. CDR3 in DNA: TGTGCCAGCAGTGTAGGGGCGGCAGGGGGCCTATCACCCCTCCACTTT. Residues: CASSVGAAGGLSPLHF.

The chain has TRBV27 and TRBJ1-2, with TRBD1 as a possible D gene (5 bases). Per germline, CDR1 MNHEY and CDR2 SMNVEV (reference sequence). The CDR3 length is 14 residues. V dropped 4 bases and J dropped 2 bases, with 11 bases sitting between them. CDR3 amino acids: CASSYRGANYGYTF. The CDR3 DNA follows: TGTGCCAGCAGTTACCGAGGGGCAAACTATGGCTACACCTTC.

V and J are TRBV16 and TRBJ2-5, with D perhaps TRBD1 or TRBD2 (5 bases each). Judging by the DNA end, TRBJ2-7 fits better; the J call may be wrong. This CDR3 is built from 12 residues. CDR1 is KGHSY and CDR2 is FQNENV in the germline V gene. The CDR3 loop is CASSPGRNEQYF. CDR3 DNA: TGTGCCAGCAGCCCGGGACGGAACGAGCAGTACTTC.

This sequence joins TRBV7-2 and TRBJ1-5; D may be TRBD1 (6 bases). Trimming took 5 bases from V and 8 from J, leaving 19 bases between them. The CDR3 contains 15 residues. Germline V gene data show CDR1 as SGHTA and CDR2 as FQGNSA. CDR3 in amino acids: CASSPQTGKLEPQHF. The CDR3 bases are TGTGCCAGCAGCCCCCAAACAGGGAAACTTGAGCCCCAGCATTTT.

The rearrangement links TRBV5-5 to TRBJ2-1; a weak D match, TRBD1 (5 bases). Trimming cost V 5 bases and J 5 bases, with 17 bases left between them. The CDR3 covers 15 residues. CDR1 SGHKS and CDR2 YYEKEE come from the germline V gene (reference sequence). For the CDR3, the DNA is TGTGCCAGCAGTCGGCCGACAGTTCTCGACAATGAGCAGTTCTTC. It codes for CASSRPTVLDNEQFF.

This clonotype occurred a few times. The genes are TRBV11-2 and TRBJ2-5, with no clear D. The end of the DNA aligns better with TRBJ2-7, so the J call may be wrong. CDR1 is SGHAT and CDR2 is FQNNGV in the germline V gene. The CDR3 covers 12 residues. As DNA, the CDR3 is TGTGCCAGCAGCTTCGCTGGCTTCGAGCAGTACTTC. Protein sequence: CASSFAGFEQYF.

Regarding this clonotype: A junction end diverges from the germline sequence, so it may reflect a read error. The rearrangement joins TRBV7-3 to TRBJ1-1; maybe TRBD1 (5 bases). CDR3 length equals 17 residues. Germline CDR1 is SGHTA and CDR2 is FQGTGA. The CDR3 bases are TGTGCCAGCAGCCAAGATAATCCGGGACGGACGAACACTGGAGCTTTCTTT. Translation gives CASSQDNPGRTNTGAFF. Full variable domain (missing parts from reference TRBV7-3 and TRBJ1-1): GAGVSQTPSNKVTEKGKYVELRCDPISGHTALYWYRQSLGQGPEFLIYFQGTGAADDSGLPNDRFFAVRPEGSVSTLKIQRTERGDSAVYLCASSQDNPGRTNTGAFFGQGTRLTVV.

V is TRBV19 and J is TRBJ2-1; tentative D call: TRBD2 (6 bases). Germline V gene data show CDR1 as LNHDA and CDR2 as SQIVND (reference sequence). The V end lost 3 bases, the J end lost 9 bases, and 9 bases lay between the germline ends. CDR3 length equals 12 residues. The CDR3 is CASSIRGTEQFF. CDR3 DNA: TGTGCCAGTAGTATCCGGGGGACTGAGCAGTTCTTC.

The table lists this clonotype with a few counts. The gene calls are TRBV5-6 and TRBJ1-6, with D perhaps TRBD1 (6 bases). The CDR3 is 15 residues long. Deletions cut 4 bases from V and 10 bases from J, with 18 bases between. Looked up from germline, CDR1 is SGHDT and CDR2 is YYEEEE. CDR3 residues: CASSKRQVEGSPLHF. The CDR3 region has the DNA TGTGCCAGCAGCAAACGACAGGTGGAAGGGTCACCCCTCCACTTT.

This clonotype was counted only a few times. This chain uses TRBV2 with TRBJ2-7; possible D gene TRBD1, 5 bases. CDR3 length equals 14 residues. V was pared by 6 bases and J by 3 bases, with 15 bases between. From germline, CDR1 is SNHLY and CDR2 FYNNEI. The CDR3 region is CASRSFGHLYEQYF. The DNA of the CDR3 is TGTGCCAGCAGGTCCTTCGGACACCTCTACGAGCAGTACTTC.

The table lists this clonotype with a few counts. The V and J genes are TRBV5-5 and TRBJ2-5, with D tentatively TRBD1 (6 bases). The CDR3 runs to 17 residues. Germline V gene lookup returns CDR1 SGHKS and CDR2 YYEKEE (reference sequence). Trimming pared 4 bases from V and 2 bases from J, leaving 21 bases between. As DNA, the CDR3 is TGTGCCAGCAGCCTACAGGGAACCTTCCTAGTTCAAGAGACCCAGTACTTC. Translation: CASSLQGTFLVQETQYF.

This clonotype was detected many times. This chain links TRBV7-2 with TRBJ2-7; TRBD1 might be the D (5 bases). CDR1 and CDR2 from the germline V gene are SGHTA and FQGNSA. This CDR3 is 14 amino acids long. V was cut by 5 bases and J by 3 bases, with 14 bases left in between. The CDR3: CASSLYQGRYEQYF. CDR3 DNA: TGTGCCAGCAGCCTCTATCAGGGTCGCTACGAGCAGTACTTC.

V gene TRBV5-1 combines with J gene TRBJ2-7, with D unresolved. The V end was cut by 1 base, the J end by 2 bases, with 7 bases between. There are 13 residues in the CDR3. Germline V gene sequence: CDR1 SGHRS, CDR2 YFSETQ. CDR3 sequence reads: CASSLWTAYEQYF. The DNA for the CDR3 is TGCGCCAGCAGCTTGTGGACGGCCTACGAGCAGTACTTC. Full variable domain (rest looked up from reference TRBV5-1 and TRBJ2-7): KAGVTQTPRYLIKTRGQQVTLSCSPISGHRSVSWYQQTPGQGLQFLFEYFSETQRNKGNFPGRFSGRQFSNSRSEMNVSTLELGDSALYLCASSLWTAYEQYFGPGTRLTVT.

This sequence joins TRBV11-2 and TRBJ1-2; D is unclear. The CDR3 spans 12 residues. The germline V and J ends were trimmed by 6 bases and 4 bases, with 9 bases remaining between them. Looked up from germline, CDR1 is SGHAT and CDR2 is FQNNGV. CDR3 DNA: TGTGCCAGCAGTCGAGTGGGCTATGGCTACACCTTC. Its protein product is CASSRVGYGYTF.

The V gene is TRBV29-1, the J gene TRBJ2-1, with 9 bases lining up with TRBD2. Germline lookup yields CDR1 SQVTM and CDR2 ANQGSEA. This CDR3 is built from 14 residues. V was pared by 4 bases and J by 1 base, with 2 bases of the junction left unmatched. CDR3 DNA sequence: TGCAGCGTTGCGCGGGAGGGGTCCTACAATGAGCAGTTCTTC. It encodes CSVAREGSYNEQFF.

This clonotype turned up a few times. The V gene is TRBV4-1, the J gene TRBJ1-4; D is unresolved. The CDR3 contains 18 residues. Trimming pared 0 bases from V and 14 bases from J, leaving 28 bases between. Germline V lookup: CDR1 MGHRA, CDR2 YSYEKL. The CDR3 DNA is TGCGCCAGCAGCCAAGATCCCCCAGAACATATAGATGAAAAGCCTCTGTTTTTT. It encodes CASSQDPPEHIDEKPLFF.

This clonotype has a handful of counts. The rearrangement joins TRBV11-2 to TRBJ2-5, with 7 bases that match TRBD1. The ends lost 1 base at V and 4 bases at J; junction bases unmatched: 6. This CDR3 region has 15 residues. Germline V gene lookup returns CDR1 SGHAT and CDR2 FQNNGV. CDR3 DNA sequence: TGTGCCAGCAGCTTAGGGGACAGTATAGGAGAGACCCAGTACTTC. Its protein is CASSLGDSIGETQYF. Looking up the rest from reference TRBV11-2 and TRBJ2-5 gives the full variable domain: EAGVAQSPRYKIIEKRQSVAFWCNPISGHATLYWYQQILGQGPKLLIQFQNNGVVDDSQLPKDRFSAERLKGVDSTLKIQPAKLEDSAVYLCASSLGDSIGETQYFGPGTRLLVL.

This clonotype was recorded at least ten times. The CDR3 loop is CSALRGKAGGAYGYTF. The CDR3 DNA sequence: TGCAGTGCTCTCCGGGGAAAGGCTGGGGGGGCCTATGGCTACACCTTC. The chain recombines TRBV20-1 with TRBJ1-2, with D tentatively TRBD1 (6 bases). This CDR3 is 16 amino acids long. V was shortened by 5 bases and J by 4 bases, with 23 bases between the two germline ends. Germline CDR1 and CDR2: DFQATT and SNEGSKA (reference sequence).